A single T cell receptor beta chain is shown here with its context. Its antigen is undetermined. The record originates from a study of T cell responses to AZD1222 COVID-19 vaccine. Generated by immunoSEQ multiplex PCR, the TCRdb table keeps only in-frame clones and is missing some. The sample yields about 120,000 clones, roughly nine tenths seen once. Study findings and constraints: There were repertoire samples only from the period after the peak T cell response. Spike-wide coverage was observed for vaccine-associated CD4 TCRs, with dominant responses at 160-218 and 743-854. White British people made up most donors, females outnumbered males, and clonal diversity was possibly underestimated. Increases in Spike-specific TCR breadth and depth were seen after two AZD1222 doses.

The CDR3 is 14 amino acids. Trimming took 6 bases from V and 4 from J, leaving 14 bases between them. CDR1 and CDR2 from the germline V gene are LNHDA and SQIVND (reference sequence). The source of this sequence is an adult in good health. The sequencing here drew on peripheral blood, taken on day 0 of AZD1222 vaccination. This sequence joins TRBV19 and TRBJ2-3; D may correspond to TRBD1 or TRBD2 (5 bases each). This CDR3 is CASSDGTGSDTQYF. The CDR3 region has the DNA TGTGCCAGTAGCGACGGGACGGGCTCAGATACGCAGTATTTT.